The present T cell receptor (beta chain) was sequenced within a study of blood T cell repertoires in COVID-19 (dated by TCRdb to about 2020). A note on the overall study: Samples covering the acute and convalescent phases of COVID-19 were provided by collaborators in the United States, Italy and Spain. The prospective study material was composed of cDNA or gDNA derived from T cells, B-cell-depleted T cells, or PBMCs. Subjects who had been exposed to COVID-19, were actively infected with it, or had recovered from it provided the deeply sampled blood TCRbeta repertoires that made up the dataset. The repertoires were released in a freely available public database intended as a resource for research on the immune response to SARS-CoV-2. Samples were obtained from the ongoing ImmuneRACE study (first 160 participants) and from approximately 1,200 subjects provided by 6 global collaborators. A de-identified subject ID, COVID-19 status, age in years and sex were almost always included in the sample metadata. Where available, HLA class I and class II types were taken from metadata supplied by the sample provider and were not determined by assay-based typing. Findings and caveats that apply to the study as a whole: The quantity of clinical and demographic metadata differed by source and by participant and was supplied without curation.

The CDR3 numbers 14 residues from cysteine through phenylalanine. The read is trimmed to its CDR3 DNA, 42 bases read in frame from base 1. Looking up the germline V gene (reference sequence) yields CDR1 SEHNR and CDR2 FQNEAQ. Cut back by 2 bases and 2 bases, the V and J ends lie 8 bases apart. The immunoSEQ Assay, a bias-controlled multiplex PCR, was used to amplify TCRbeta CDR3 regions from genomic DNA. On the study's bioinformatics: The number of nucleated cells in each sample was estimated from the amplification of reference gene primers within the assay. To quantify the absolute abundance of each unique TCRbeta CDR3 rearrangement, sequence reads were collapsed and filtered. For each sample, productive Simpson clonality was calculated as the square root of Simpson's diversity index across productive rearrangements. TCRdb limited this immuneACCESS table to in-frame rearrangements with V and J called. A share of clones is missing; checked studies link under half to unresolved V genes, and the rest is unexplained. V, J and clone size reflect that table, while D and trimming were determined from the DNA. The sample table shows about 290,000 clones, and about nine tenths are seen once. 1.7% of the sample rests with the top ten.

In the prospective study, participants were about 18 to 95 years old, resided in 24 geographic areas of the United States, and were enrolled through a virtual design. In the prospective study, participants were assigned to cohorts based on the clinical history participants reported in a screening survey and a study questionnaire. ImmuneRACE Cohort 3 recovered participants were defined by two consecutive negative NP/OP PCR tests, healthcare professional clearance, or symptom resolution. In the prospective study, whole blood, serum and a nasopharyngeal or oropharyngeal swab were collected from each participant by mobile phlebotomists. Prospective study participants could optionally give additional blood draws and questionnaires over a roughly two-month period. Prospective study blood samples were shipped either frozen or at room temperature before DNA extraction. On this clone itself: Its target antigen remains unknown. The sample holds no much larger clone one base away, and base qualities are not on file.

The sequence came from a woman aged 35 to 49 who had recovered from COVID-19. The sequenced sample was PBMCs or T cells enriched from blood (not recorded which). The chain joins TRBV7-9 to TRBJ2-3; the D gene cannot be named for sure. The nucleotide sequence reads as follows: TGTGCCAGCAGCTTATTTGACTCCACAGATACGCAGTATTTT. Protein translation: CASSLFDSTDTQYF.